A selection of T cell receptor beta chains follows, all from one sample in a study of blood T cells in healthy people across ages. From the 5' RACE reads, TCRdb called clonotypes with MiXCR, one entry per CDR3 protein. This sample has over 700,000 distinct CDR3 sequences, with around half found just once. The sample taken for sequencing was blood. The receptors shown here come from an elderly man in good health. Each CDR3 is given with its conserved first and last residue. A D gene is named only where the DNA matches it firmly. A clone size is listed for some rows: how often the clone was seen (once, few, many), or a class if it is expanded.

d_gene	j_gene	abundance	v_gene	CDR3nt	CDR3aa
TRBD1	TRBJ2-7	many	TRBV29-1	TGCAGCGCCAGAGGACAGGGCACCTACGAGCAGTACTTC	CSARGQGTYEQYF
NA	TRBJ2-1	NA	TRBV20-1	TGCAGTGCTAGCGGGATGGGCTCCTACAATGAGCAGTTCTTC	CSASGMGSYNEQFF
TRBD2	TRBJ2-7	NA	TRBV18	TGTGCCAGCTCACCACGGATGGCGGGAGAGACAGCAAACGAGCAGTACTTC	CASSPRMAGETANEQYF
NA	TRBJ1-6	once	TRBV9	TGTGCCAGCAGCAACCGGGACCTTTCACCCCTCCACTTT	CASSNRDLSPLHF
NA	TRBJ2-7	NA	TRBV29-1	TGCAGCGCTGGAGGGGGTCACAATGAGCAGTACTTC	CSAGGGHNEQYF
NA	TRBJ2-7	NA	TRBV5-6	TGTGCCAGCAGCCTCTTGGGAAGGAAGGGGTACGAGCAGTACTTC	CASSLLGRKGYEQYF
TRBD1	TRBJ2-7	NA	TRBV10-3	TGTGCCATCACTTCCGGGGGGACAGGGTATCCCAACAGCTCCTACGAGCAGTACTTC	CAITSGGTGYPNSSYEQYF
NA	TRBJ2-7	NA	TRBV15	TGTGCCACCAGCCCAGGGCCGCGAGACGAGCAGTACTTC	CATSPGPRDEQYF
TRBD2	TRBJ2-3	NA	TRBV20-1	TGCAGTGCGCCCGGGACTAGTATTGCAGATACGCAGTATTTT	CSAPGTSIADTQYF
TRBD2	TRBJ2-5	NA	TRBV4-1	TGCGCCAGCAGCCAAGTCCCAGCGGGAACCCCCGAACAGTACTTC	CASSQVPAGTPEQYF
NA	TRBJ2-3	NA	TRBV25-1	TGTGCCAGCAGTGAACGGGGGCGATATACGCAGTATTTT	CASSERGRYTQYF
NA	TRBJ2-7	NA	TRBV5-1	TGCGCCAGCCGAATGACCAGTTCCTCCTACGAGCAGTACTTC	CASRMTSSSYEQYF
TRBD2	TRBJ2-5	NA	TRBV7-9	TGTGCCAGCAGCTTACCCCTAGCGGGAGGTCAAGAGACCCAGTACTTC	CASSLPLAGGQETQYF
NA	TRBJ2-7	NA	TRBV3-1	TGTGCCAGCAGTCCGGCGGACTTCTCCTACGAGCAGTACTTC	CASSPADFSYEQYF
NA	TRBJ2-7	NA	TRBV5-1	TGCGCCAGCCTAGGGGGAAATGAGCAGTACTTC	CASLGGNEQYF
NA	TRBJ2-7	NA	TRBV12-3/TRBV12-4	TGTGCCAGCAGTTTTTCTAGCGTCAGGGGATCCGAGCAGTACTTC	CASSFSSVRGSEQYF
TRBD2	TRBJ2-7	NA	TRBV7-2	TGTGCCAGCAGCAACCAGGGACTAGCGGTCTACGAGCAGTACTTC	CASSNQGLAVYEQYF
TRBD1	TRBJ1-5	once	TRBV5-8	TGTGCCAGCAGCCCGAGGACAGGTTATAGCAATCAGCCCCAGCATTTT	CASSPRTGYSNQPQHF
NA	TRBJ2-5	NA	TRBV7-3	TGTGCCAGCAGCCGCGCCCTCGGAGAGACCCAGTACTTC	CASSRALGETQYF
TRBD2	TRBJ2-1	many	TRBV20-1	TGCAGTGCTAGAGATGTGTCGGGAGGGGTCGATGAGCAGTTCTTC	CSARDVSGGVDEQFF
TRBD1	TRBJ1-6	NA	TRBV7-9	TGTGCCAGCAGCCCTTCTCTCGGGACAGGGGAAAATTCACCCCTCCACTTT	CASSPSLGTGENSPLHF
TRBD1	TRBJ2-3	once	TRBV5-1	TGCGCCAGCATGACCGGGACAGGGCACAGAGACACGTATTTT	CASMTGTGHRDTYF
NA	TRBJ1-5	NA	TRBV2	TGTGCCAGCAGGGTGGACAGTAGCAATCAGCCCCAGCATTTT	CASRVDSSNQPQHF
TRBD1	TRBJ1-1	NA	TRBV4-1	TGCGCCAGCAGCCAAGAGGGACAGGGTCTTACTGAAGCTTTCTTT	CASSQEGQGLTEAFF
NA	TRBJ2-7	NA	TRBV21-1	TGTGCCAGCAGCAAAGAGAATGGCGCTAGCGGGAGAGGCGAGCAGTACTTC	CASSKENGASGRGEQYF
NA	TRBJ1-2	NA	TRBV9	TGTGCCAGCAGGGGGACCGGGGGCGACTATGGCTACACCTTC	CASRGTGGDYGYTF
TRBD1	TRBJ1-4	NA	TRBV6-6	TGTGCCAGCAGTGCCCGGACAGGGGGCGCGGGGGAACTGTTTTTT	CASSARTGGAGELFF
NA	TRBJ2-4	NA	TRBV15	TGTGCCACCAGCAGTGGCCCCCGCGTGCGGTACTTC	CATSSGPRVRYF
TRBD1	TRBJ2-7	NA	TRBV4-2	TGTGCCAGCAGCCGCAACAGGGGTTGGCAGCACGAGCAGTACTTC	CASSRNRGWQHEQYF
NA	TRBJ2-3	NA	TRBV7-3	TGTGCCAGCAGCTTAAAAGGGAGCAGGGCAGATACGCAGTATTTT	CASSLKGSRADTQYF
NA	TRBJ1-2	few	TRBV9	TGTGCCAGTGGGGCAGTCCGTGGTGGCTACACCTTC	CASGAVRGGYTF
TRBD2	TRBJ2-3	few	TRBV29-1	TGCAGCGTTGAAAGCGGGAGGGCCACAGATACGCAGTATTTT	CSVESGRATDTQYF
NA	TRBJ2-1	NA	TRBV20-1	TGCAGTGCTAGAGATCAGCTAGGCTCAGGCAATGAGCGGTTCTTC	CSARDQLGSGNERFF
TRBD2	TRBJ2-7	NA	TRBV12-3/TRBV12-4	TGTGCCAGCAGCCCCGGAGGGGGTCTAGCGGGAGGCACTGGCGAGCAGTACTTC	CASSPGGGLAGGTGEQYF
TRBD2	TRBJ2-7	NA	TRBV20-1	TGCAGTGCCACCCTCGCGGGAGTGCGCCACGAGCAGTACTTC	CSATLAGVRHEQYF
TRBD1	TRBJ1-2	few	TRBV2	TGTGCCAGCAGTGACCCAGGGGGTTGGAATGGCTACACCTTC	CASSDPGGWNGYTF
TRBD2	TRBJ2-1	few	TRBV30	TGTGCCTGGAGTACCCTAGCGGGGGACTACAATGAGCAGTTCTTC	CAWSTLAGDYNEQFF
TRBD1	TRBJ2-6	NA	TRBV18	TGTGCCAGCTCACCCGGACAGGTCTGGACGGGGGCCAACGTCCTGACTTTC	CASSPGQVWTGANVLTF
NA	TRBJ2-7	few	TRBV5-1	TGCGCCAGCAGCTTGGCGGATCAGGGCTACGAGCAGTACTTC	CASSLADQGYEQYF
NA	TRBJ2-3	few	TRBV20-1	TGCAGTGCCCGAGGACGGGGGAAGGGGACAGATACGCAGTATTTT	CSARGRGKGTDTQYF
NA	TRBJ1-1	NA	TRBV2	TGTGCCAGCAGCGGGACAAAAACTGAAGCTTTCTTT	CASSGTKTEAFF
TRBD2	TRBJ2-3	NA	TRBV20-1	TGCAGTGCTAGAGAGGTAGCGGGAGTGACAGATACGCAGTATTTT	CSAREVAGVTDTQYF
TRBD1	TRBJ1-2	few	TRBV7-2	TGTGCCAGCAGCCCGCGGACAGGGCTCGGCTACACCTTC	CASSPRTGLGYTF
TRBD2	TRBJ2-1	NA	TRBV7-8	TGTGCCAGCAGCGGGGGGACTAGCGGGAGAGGTAATGAGCAGTTCTTC	CASSGGTSGRGNEQFF
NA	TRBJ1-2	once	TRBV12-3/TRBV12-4	TGTGCCAGCAGTGCCCCCGGACGTCGAGGCTACACCTTC	CASSAPGRRGYTF
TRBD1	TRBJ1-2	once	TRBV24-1	TGTGCCACCAGTTCCCCGGGACAGGCCTATGGCTACACCTTC	CATSSPGQAYGYTF
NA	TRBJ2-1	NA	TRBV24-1	TGTGCCACCAGTGATCCAGGCAGGGGCCCTGACAATGAGCAGTTCTTC	CATSDPGRGPDNEQFF
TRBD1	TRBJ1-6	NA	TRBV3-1	TGTGCCAGCAGCCTCCAGACAGGGGGATATTCACCCCTCCACTTT	CASSLQTGGYSPLHF
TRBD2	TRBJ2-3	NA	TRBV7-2	TGTGCCAGCAGCGACGGACTAGGAGGGAGATACGCGTATTTT	CASSDGLGGRYAYF
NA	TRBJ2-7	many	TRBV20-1	TGCAGTGCTAGAGACGTCCACGAGCAGTACTTC	CSARDVHEQYF
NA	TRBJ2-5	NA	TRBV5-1	TGCGCCAGCTGGGGGGACACCCTACAAGAGACCCAGTACTTC	CASWGDTLQETQYF
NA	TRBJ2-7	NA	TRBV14	TGTGCCAGCAGCCGGGTGACCACCTACGAGCAGTACTTC	CASSRVTTYEQYF
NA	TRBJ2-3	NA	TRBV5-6	TGTGCCAGCAGCCGCCTGGGGGCGGGAGTACAAGATACGCAGTATTTT	CASSRLGAGVQDTQYF
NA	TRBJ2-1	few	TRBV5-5	TGTGCCAGCAGCTTCGGGGCGGAGGATTACAATGAGCAGTTCTTC	CASSFGAEDYNEQFF
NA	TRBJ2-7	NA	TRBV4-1	TGCGCCAGCAGCCAAGCGGCTAGCTTTCTTGGCGAGCAGTACTTC	CASSQAASFLGEQYF
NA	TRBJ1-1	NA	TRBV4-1	TGCGCCAGCAGCCAAGGTCAACGTATGAACACTGAAGCTTTCTTT	CASSQGQRMNTEAFF
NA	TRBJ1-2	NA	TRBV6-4	TGTGCCAGCACGGGGCTCTGGGAAGGCTACACCTTC	CASTGLWEGYTF